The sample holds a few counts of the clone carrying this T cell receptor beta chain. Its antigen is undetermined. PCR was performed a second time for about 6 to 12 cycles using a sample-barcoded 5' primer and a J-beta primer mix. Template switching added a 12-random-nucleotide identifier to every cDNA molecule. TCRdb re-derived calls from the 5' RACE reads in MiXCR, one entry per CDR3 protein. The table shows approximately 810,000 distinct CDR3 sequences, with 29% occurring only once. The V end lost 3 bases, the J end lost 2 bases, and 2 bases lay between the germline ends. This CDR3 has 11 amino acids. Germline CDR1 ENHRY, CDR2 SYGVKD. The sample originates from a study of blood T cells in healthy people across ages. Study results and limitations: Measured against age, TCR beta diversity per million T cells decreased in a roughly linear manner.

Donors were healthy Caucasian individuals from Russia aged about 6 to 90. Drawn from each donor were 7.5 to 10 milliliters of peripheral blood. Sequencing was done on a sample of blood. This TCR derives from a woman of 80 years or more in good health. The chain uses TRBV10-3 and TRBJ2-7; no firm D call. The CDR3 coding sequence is TGTGCCATCAGTGATCCCTACGAGCAGTACTTC. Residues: CAISDPYEQYF.